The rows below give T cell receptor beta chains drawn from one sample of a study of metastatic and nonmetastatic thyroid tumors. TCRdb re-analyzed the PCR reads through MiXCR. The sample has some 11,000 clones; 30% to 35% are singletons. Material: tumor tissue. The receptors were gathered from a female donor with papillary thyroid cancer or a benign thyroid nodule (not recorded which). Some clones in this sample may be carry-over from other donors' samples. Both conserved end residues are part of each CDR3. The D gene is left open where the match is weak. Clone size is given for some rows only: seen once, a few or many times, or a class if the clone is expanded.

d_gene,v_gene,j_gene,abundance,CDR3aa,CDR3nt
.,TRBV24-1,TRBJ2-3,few,CATTTGTGESDTQYF,TGTGCCACCACCACCGGGACGGGGGAATCAGATACGCAGTATTTT
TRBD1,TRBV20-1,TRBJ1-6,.,CSASRDRSNSPLHF,TGCAGTGCTAGTAGGGACAGGAGTAATTCACCCCTCCACTTT
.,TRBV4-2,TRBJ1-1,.,CASSQDLRGGTEAFF,TGTGCCAGCAGCCAAGATCTCCGGGGGGGCACTGAAGCTTTCTTT
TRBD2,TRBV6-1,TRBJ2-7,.,CASRTSGGISYEQYF,TGTGCCAGCAGAACCTCGGGGGGAATCTCCTACGAGCAGTACTTC
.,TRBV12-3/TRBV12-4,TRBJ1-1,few,CASSLAGALTEAFF,TGTGCCAGCAGTTTAGCAGGAGCCCTCACTGAAGCTTTCTTT
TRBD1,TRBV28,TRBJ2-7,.,CASRPSDRDSYEQYF,TGTGCCAGCAGACCCTCGGACAGGGACTCCTACGAGCAGTACTTC
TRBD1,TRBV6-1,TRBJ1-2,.,CASRPAGGGRYGYTF,TGTGCCAGCAGACCGGCAGGAGGGGGCCGGTATGGCTACACCTTC
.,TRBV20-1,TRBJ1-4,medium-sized,CSASVDASEKLFF,TGCAGTGCTAGCGTCGACGCTAGTGAAAAACTGTTTTTT
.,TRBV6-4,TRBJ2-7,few,CASKLDSLTYEQYF,TGTGCCAGCAAACTAGACAGCCTCACCTACGAGCAGTACTTC
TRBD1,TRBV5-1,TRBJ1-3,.,CASSLGTGGNTIYF,TGCGCCAGCAGCTTGGGGACAGGCGGAAACACCATATATTTT
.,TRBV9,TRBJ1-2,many,CASSVGYGGYTF,TGTGCCAGCAGCGTGGGGTACGGAGGCTACACCTTC
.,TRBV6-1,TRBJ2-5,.,CASSSGGSGSFLETQYF,.
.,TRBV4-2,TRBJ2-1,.,CASSQDLGEPFYEQFF,TGTGCCAGCAGCCAAGATCTAGGGGAGCCTTTTTATGAGCAGTTCTTC
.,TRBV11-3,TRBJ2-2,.,CASSLPYTGELFF,TGTGCCAGCAGCTTACCTTACACCGGGGAGCTGTTTTTT
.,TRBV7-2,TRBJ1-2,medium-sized,CASSLAGTTSNYGYTF,TGTGCCAGCAGCTTAGCCGGGACAACTTCTAACTATGGCTACACCTTC
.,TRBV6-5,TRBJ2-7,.,CASSLTYEQYF,TGTGCCAGCAGTTTAACCTACGAGCAGTACTTC
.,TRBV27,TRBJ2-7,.,CASRGRNYEQYF,TGTGCCAGCAGAGGACGAAACTACGAGCAGTACTTC
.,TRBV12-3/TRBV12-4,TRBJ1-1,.,CASSPTGYTEAFF,TGTGCCAGCAGCCCTACAGGGTACACTGAAGCTTTCTTT
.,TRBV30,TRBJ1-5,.,CAWSAPTTDPLWSQPQHF,TGTGCCTGGAGTGCCCCGACGACAGACCCCTTATGGAGTCAGCCCCAGCATTTT
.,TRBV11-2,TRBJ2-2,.,CASSLGAGVRTGELFF,TGTGCCAGCAGCTTAGGTGCAGGGGTACGCACCGGGGAGCTGTTTTTT
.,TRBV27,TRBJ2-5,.,CASTKIGGETQYF,TGTGCCAGCACCAAAATAGGGGGAGAGACACAGTACTTC
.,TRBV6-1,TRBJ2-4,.,CASSGGSLGSAKNIQYF,TGTGCCAGCAGCGGCGGTAGTCTGGGATCAGCCAAAAACATTCAGTACTTC
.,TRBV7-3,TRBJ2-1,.,CASSNRDSGFSEQFF,TGTGCCAGCAGCAACCGGGACTCTGGATTCAGTGAGCAGTTCTTC
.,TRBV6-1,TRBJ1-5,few,CASSDVDGADQPQHF,TGTGCCAGCAGTGATGTTGATGGGGCTGACCAGCCCCAGCATTTT
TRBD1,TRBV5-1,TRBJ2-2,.,CASSPTGTGIPGELFF,TGCGCCAGCAGCCCGACCGGGACAGGGATCCCCGGGGAGCTGTTTTTT
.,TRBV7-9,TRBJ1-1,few,CASSLMGGTEAFF,TGTGCCAGCAGCCTAATGGGTGGGACTGAAGCTTTCTTT
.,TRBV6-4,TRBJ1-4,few,CASSDSAAGGEKLFF,TGTGCCAGCAGTGACTCGGCAGCCGGGGGTGAAAAACTGTTTTTT
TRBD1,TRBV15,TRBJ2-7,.,CATQRGPFYEQYF,TGTGCCACCCAGAGGGGGCCTTTCTACGAGCAGTACTTC
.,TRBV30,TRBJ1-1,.,CAWSGNTQDTEAFF,TGTGCCTGGAGTGGCAATACGCAAGACACTGAAGCTTTCTTT
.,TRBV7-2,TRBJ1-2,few,CASSSLLSGYTF,TGTGCCAGCAGCTCCCTTTTGAGTGGCTACACCTTC
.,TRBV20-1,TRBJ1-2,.,CSGLGGFSSGYTF,TGCAGTGGGTTAGGGGGGTTCAGCTCTGGCTACACCTTC
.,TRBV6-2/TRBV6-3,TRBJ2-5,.,CASGGHQENQYF,TGTGCCAGCGGGGGGCACCAAGAGAACCAGTACTTC
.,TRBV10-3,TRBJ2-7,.,CAINDGTGAYEQYF,TGTGCCATCAATGACGGGACGGGGGCCTACGAGCAGTACTTC
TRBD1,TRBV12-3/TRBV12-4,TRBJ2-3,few,CASSYPGTGVKFTDTQYF,TGTGCCAGCAGTTATCCCGGGACAGGAGTAAAGTTCACAGATACGCAGTATTTT
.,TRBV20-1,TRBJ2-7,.,CSARQGTYEQYF,TGCAGTGCTAGACAGGGCACCTACGAGCAGTACTTC
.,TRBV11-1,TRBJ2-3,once,CASSYLDRKDTQYF,TGTGCCAGCAGCTACCTAGACAGGAAAGATACGCAGTATTTT
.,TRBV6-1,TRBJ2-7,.,CASSALTWRDYEQYF,TGTGCCAGCAGTGCTCTGACATGGCGTGACTACGAGCAGTACTTC
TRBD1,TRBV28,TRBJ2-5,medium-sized,CASSPPGQSTIQETQYF,TGTGCCAGCAGTCCTCCGGGACAGAGTACCATCCAAGAGACCCAGTACTTC
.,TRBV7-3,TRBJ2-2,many,CASSLWGVNTGELFF,TGTGCCAGCAGCTTATGGGGGGTCAACACCGGGGAGCTGTTTTTT
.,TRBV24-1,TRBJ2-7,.,CATESSGTYEQYF,TGTGCCACCGAGAGTAGCGGAACCTACGAGCAGTACTTC
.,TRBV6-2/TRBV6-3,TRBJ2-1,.,CASSYDQGYNEQFF,TGTGCCAGCAGTTACGATCAGGGGTACAATGAGCAGTTCTTC
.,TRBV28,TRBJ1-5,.,CASRPDNQPQHF,TGTGCCAGCAGGCCAGACAATCAGCCCCAGCATTTT
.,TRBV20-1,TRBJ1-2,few,CSATKDSTPGGYTF,TGCAGTGCTACCAAAGACAGTACCCCGGGGGGCTACACCTTC
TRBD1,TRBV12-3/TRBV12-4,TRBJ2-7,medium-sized,CASSLALVLSDRLISYEQYF,TGTGCCAGCAGTTTAGCACTCGTCCTCTCGGACAGGCTTATCTCCTACGAGCAGTACTTC
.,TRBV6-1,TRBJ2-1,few,CASSPGDYNNEQFF,TGTGCCAGCAGCCCAGGGGACTACAACAATGAGCAGTTCTTC
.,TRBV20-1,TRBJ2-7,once,CSARRDGSDEQYF,TGCAGTGCTAGGCGGGACGGGTCGGACGAGCAGTACTTC
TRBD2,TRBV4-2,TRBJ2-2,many,CASSPSSSGVSETGELFF,TGTGCCAGCAGCCCTTCTTCTAGCGGGGTTTCGGAGACCGGGGAGCTGTTTTTT
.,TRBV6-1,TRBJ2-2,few,CASRWDLNTGELFF,TGTGCCAGCAGGTGGGACCTGAACACCGGGGAGCTGTTTTTT
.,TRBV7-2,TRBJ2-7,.,CASSLAGGVVQYF,TGTGCCAGCAGCTTAGCGGGGGGTGTAGTGCAGTACTTC
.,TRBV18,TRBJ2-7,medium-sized,CASSPPSSYEQYF,TGTGCCAGCTCACCACCTTCCTCCTACGAGCAGTACTTC
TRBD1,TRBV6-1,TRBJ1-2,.,CAIRGTDKYGYTF,TGTGCCATCAGGGGGACAGATAAATATGGCTACACCTTC